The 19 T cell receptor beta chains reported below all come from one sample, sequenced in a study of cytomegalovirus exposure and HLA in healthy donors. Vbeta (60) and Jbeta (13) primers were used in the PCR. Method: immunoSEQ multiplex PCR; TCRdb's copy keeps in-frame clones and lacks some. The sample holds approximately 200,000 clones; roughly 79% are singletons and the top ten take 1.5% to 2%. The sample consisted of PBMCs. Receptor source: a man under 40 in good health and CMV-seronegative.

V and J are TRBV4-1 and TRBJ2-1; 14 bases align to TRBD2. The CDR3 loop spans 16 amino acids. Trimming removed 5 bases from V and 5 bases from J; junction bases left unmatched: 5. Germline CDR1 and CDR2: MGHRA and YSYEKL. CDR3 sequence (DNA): TGCGCCAGCAGCTTCCCGACTAGCGGGGGGGACAATGAGCAGTTCTTC. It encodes CASSFPTSGGDNEQFF.

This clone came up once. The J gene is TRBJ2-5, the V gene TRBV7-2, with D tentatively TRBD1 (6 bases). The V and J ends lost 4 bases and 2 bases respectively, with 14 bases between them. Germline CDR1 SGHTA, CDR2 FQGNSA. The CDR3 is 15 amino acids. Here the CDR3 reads CASSSPTGEQETQYF. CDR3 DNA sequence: TGTGCCAGCAGCTCCCCGACAGGAGAACAAGAGACCCAGTACTTC.

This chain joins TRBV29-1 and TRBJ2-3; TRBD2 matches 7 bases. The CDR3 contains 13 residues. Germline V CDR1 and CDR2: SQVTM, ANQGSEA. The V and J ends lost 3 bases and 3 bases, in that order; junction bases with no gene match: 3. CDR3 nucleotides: TGCAGCGTTGATGGGGGGGTTACAGATACGCAGTATTTT. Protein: CSVDGGVTDTQYF.

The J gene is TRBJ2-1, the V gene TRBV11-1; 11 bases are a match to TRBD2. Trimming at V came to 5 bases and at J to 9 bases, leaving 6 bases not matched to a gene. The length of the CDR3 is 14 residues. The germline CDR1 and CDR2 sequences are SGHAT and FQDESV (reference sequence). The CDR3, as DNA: TGTGCCAGCAGCATACTAGCGGGAGCGATTGAGCAGTTCTTC. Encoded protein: CASSILAGAIEQFF.

In nucleotides, the CDR3 is TGTGCCCGAAGAGGGGGCGCAGGCTATGGCTACACCTTC. Its protein is CARRGGAGYGYTF. This chain uses TRBV6-5 with TRBJ1-2; TRBD1 agrees at 7 bases. The CDR3 is 13 amino acids. The V gene end was trimmed by 11 bases and the J gene end by 4 bases; junction bases not matched to a gene: 10. Germline CDR1 and CDR2: MNHEY and SVGAGI.

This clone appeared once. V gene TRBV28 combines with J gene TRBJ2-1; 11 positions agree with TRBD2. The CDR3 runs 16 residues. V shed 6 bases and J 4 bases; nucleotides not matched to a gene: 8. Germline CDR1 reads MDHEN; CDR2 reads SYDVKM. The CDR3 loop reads CASSLPGLADYNEQFF. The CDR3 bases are TGTGCCAGCAGCTTACCGGGACTAGCGGATTACAATGAGCAGTTCTTC.

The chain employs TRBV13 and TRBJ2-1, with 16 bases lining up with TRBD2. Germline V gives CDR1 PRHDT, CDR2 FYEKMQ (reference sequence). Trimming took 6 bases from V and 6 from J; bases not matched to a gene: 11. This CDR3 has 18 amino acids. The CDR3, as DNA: TGTGCCAGCAGTCTTCCCGGGACTAGCGGGAGGGTTGCCAATGAGCAGTTCTTC. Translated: CASSLPGTSGRVANEQFF.

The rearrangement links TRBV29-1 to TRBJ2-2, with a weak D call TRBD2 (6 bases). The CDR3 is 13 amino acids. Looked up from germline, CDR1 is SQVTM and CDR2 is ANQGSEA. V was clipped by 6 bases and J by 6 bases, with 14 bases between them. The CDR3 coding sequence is TGCAGCGTCGTATCCAGGGAGGCCGGGGAGCTGTTTTTT. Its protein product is CSVVSREAGELFF.

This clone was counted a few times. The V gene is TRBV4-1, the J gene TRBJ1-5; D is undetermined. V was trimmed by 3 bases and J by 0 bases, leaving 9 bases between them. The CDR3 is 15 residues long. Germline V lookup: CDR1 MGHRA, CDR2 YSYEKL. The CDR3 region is CASSQRLVSNQPQHF. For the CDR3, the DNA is TGCGCCAGCAGCCAGAGGCTGGTTAGCAATCAGCCCCAGCATTTT.

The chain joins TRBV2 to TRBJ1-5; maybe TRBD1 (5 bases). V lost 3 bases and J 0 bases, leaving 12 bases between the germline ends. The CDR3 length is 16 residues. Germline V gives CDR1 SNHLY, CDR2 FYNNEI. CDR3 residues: CASSDDSAYSNQPQHF. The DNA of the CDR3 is TGTGCCAGCAGTGACGACAGTGCCTATAGCAATCAGCCCCAGCATTTT.

In DNA form, the CDR3 reads TGTGCCAGCAGCGTAGAGGGGAGGGGGGAGAACGAGCAGTACTTC. This codes for CASSVEGRGENEQYF. The chain carries TRBV9 and TRBJ2-7; D perhaps matches TRBD2 (7 bases). The CDR3 is made up of 15 amino acids. Trimming removed 0 bases from V and 5 bases from J, with 15 bases in between. The V gene's germline CDR1 is SGDLS and CDR2 YYNGEE.

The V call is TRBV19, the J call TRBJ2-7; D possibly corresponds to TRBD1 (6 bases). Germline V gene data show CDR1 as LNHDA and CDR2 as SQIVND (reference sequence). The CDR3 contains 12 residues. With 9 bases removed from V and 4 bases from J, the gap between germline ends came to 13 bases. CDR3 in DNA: TGTGCCAGCGGGGCAGGGGTGTACGAGCAGTACTTC. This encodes CASGAGVYEQYF.

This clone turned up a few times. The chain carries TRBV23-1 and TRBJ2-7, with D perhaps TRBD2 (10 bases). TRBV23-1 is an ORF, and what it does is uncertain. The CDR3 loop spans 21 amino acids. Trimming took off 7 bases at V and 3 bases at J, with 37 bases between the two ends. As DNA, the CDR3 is TGCGCCAGCACCCAGGACAGGGGAGGAACTAGCGGGAAGGAGAAATTCTACGAGCAGTACTTC. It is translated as CASTQDRGGTSGKEKFYEQYF.

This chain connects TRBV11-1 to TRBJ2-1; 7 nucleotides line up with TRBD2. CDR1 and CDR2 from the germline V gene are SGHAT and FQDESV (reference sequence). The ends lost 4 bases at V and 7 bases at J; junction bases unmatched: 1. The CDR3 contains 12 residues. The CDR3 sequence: CASSSLANEQFF. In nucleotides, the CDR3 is TGTGCCAGCAGCTCACTAGCGAATGAGCAGTTCTTC.

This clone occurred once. DNA for the CDR3: TGTGCCAGCAGCTTGGTGTGGCTAGCGGGCTCCTACGAGCAGTACTTC. This gives the protein CASSLVWLAGSYEQYF. The rearrangement links TRBV5-5 to TRBJ2-7; 8 bases are shared with TRBD2. Looked up from germline, CDR1 is SGHKS and CDR2 is YYEKEE (reference sequence). J lost 0 bases, V lost 0 bases, and 5 bases had no gene match. This CDR3 is built from 16 residues.

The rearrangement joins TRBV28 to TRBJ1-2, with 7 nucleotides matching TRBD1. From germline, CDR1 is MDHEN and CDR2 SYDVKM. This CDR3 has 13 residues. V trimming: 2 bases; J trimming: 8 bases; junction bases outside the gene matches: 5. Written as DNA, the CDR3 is TGTGCCAGCAGTTTAACAGGGGCGGGCGGCTACACCTTC. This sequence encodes CASSLTGAGGYTF.

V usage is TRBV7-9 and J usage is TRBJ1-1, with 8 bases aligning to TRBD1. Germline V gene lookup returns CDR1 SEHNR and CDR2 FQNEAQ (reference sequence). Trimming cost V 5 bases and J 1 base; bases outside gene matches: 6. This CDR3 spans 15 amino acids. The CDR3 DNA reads TGTGCCAGCAGCACCCGACAGGGGTGGAACACTGAAGCTTTCTTT. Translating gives CASSTRQGWNTEAFF.

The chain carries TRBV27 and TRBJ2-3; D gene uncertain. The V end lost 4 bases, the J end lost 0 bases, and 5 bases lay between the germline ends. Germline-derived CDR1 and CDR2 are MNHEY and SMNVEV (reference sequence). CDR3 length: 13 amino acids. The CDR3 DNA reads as TGTGCCAGCAGTTGGGCTAGCACAGATACGCAGTATTTT. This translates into CASSWASTDTQYF.

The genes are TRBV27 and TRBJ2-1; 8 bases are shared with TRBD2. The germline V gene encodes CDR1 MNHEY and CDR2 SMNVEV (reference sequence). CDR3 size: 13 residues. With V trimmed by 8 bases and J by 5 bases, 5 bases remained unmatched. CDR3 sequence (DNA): TGTGCCAGCCAGGCGGGAGGTGACAATGAGCAGTTCTTC. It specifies CASQAGGDNEQFF.